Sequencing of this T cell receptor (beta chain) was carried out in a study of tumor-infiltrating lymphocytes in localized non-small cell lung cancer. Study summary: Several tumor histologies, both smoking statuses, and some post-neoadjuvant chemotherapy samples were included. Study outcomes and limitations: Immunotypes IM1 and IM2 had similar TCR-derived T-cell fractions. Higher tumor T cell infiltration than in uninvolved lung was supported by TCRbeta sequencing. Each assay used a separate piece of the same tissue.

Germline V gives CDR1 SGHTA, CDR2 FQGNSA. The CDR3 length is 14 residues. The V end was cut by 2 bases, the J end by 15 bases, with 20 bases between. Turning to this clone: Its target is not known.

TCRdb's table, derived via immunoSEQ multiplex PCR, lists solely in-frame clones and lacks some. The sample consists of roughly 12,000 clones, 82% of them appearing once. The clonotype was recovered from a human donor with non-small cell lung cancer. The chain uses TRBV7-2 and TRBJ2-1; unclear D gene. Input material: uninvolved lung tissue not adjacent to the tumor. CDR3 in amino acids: CASSLTTRIDRGFF. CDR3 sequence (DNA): TGTGCCAGCAGCTTAACGACAAGAATAGACCGTGGGTTCTTC.